Below, 16 T cell receptor beta chains from the same sample are listed, as sequenced in a study of regulatory T cells in long-lasting Graves disease. Noted time point: persistent/refractory GD, antithyroid drugs over 5 years with positive TRAb. The authors made the TCR library using RNA they extracted from PBMCs. Through Arm-PCR of CDR3 regions and iRepertoire HTBI primers, TCR beta libraries were built. Using its own MiXCR run on the multiplex PCR reads, TCRdb lists one record per CDR3 protein. The table has 250,000 to 300,000 distinct CDR3 sequences, roughly a fifth seen once; the top ten hold around 50%. Specimen: peripheral blood mononuclear cells (PBMCs), collected when the disease was refractory, from a patient treated with antithyroid drugs. The receptors stem from a female donor with Graves disease.

This clonotype was seen repeatedly, ten times or more. V usage is TRBV27 and J usage is TRBJ1-3; possibly TRBD1 for D (6 bases). The CDR3 is 13 amino acids. V lost 5 bases and J lost 8, with 13 bases in between. Per the germline V gene, CDR1 is MNHEY and CDR2 is SMNVEV (reference sequence). Here the CDR3 reads CASSQQGGHTIYF. Here the CDR3 DNA reads TGTGCCAGCAGTCAACAGGGAGGACACACCATATATTTT.

This rearrangement joins TRBV20-1 to TRBJ2-7; D is perhaps TRBD2 (5 bases). There are 14 residues in the CDR3. Trimming took 6 bases from V and 1 from J, leaving 16 bases between them. Germline V gene lookup returns CDR1 DFQATT and CDR2 SNEGSKA (reference sequence). CDR3 sequence reads: CSADSFSASYEQYF. CDR3 DNA: TGCAGTGCGGACTCATTTAGCGCGTCCTACGAGCAGTACTTC.

This sequence joins TRBV4-1 and TRBJ2-5; possible D gene TRBD2, 6 bases. The CDR3 loop spans 17 amino acids. The germline V gene has CDR1 MGHRA and CDR2 YSYEKL. V was cut by 4 bases and J by 5 bases, with 23 bases left in between. The CDR3 bases are TGCGCCAGCAGCCCCACCGGGGGAGCGGGCGCTTCGGAGACCCAGTACTTC. Translated: CASSPTGGAGASETQYF.

This clonotype occurred a few times. CDR3 in DNA: TGCAGTGCTAGCCCTAGCGGACCCTACAATGAGCAGTTCTTC. Protein: CSASPSGPYNEQFF. This chain links TRBV20-1 with TRBJ2-1; 7 bases match TRBD2. V lost 3 bases and J lost 2; bases outside the gene matches: 4. This CDR3 region has 14 residues. Germline V CDR1 and CDR2: DFQATT, SNEGSKA (reference sequence).

The sample holds a few counts of this clonotype. CDR3 sequence (DNA): TGCGCCAGCACCTACGGGACTTCTGGAAACACCATATATTTT. Translated: CASTYGTSGNTIYF. The J gene is TRBJ1-3, the V gene TRBV5-1, with D perhaps TRBD1 (5 bases). CDR3 size: 14 residues. CDR1 is SGHRS and CDR2 is YFSETQ in the germline V gene. Trimming shortened V by 6 bases and J by 1 base, and 11 bases separated the two germline ends.

This clonotype has a handful of counts. The V call is TRBV28, the J call TRBJ2-7; no definite D call. CDR1 is MDHEN, CDR2 SYDVKM, per germline. The CDR3 loop spans 14 amino acids. Deletions cut 1 base from V and 6 bases from J, with 13 bases between. CDR3 coding DNA: TGTGCCAGCAGTTTATCTCTACTCCCAAGCGAGCAGTACTTC. It codes for CASSLSLLPSEQYF.

This clonotype was counted at least ten times. The chain uses TRBV12-3 or TRBV12-4 and TRBJ1-3; tentatively, D is TRBD1 (6 bases). V was trimmed by 3 bases and J by 3 bases, leaving 12 bases between them. The CDR3 has 15 amino acids. The chain's CDR3 is CASSLTRGYGNTIYF. For the CDR3, the DNA is TGTGCCAGCAGTTTGACCAGGGGCTATGGAAACACCATATATTTT.

The chain joins TRBV29-1 to TRBJ1-1; no reliable D call. V was trimmed by 4 bases and J by 2 bases, leaving 11 bases between them. The CDR3 contains 13 residues. Germline V CDR1 and CDR2: SQVTM, ANQGSEA. Here the CDR3 reads CSVAGEGNTEAFF. CDR3 DNA sequence: TGCAGCGTTGCCGGGGAGGGAAACACTGAAGCTTTCTTT.

This clonotype was seen at least ten times. V is TRBV28 and J is TRBJ1-2; D not certain. Trimming took off 1 base at V and 3 bases at J, with 6 bases between the two ends. CDR3 length: 13 amino acids. CDR1 is MDHEN and CDR2 is SYDVKM in the germline V gene. This CDR3 reads CASSLSNYYGYTF. The CDR3 DNA reads as TGTGCCAGCAGTTTATCTAACTACTATGGCTACACCTTC.

The chain links TRBV27 to TRBJ2-5; D remains unclear. The DNA end favors TRBJ2-1, so the J call may be wrong. The CDR3 contains 14 residues. CDR1 and CDR2 (germline): MNHEY, SMNVEV (reference sequence). The CDR3 protein is CASSLSNPANEQFF. CDR3 nucleotide sequence: TGTGCCAGCAGTTTATCGAACCCAGCCAATGAGCAGTTCTTC.

This clonotype was counted ten times or more. The genes are TRBV28 and TRBJ1-5, with D maybe TRBD1 (5 bases). The length of the CDR3 is 15 residues. Trimming took off 3 bases at V and 7 bases at J, with 16 bases between the two ends. Germline lookup yields CDR1 MDHEN and CDR2 SYDVKM. CDR3 residues: CASSLLAGIEQPQHF. CDR3 nucleotide sequence: TGTGCCAGCAGTTTGTTGGCAGGGATAGAGCAGCCCCAGCATTTT.

The J gene is TRBJ1-6, the V gene TRBV10-3, with D tentatively TRBD1 (5 bases). In germline, CDR1 is ENHRY, CDR2 SYGVKD. V was trimmed by 7 bases and J by 5 bases, leaving 18 bases between them. The CDR3 runs 16 residues. DNA for the CDR3: TGTGCCATCAAGAGCGAGAGCGGGACGAATAATTCACCCCTCCACTTT. Amino acids: CAIKSESGTNNSPLHF.

The chain has TRBV12-3 or TRBV12-4 and TRBJ2-1; D is perhaps TRBD1 (7 bases). The V gene lost 5 bases and the J gene lost 8 bases, with 13 bases spanning the gap. The CDR3 covers 13 residues. CDR3 sequence reads: CASSRQGGDEQFF. CDR3 bases: TGTGCCAGCAGTCGGCAGGGGGGAGATGAGCAGTTCTTC.

The rearrangement uses TRBV19 and TRBJ1-5; D is ambiguous. The length of the CDR3 is 14 residues. V lost 10 bases, J lost 2 bases, and 15 bases lay in between. The V gene's germline CDR1 is LNHDA and CDR2 SQIVND (reference sequence). The CDR3 DNA sequence: TGTGCCACTCGGCCCCGGGGAGGCAATCAGCCCCAGCATTTT. Protein sequence: CATRPRGGNQPQHF.

This clonotype was observed a few times. V is TRBV19 and J is TRBJ2-6; TRBD1 agrees at 7 bases. This CDR3 is built from 17 residues. The junction had 8 bases not matched to a gene; V was cut back by 6 bases and J by 0 bases. Germline CDR1 is LNHDA and CDR2 is SQIVND (reference sequence). The DNA for the CDR3 is TGTGCCAGTAGGGAACAGGGGCCGAGCTCTGGGGCCAACGTCCTGACTTTC. This translates into CASREQGPSSGANVLTF.

This clonotype has only a few counts. The chain combines TRBV5-6 with TRBJ1-1; the D is unclear. The CDR3 spans 16 residues. Germline V CDR1 and CDR2: SGHDT, YYEEEE. The ends were cut back, 4 bases at V and 1 base at J, with 17 bases in the middle. In nucleotides, the CDR3 is TGTGCCAGCAGCCCGGCCGCCGTTGTGTCGAACACTGAAGCTTTCTTT. Its protein product is CASSPAAVVSNTEAFF.